One and the same sample provided the 29 T cell receptor beta chains below, sequenced in a study of cytomegalovirus exposure and HLA in healthy donors. PCR was performed using 60 Vbeta and 13 Jbeta primers. Sequenced by immunoSEQ multiplex PCR; TCRdb stores in-frame clones only, minus some. Of under 100,000 clones listed, around 70% are singletons. Sample: PBMCs. These receptors originate from a woman between 50 and 59 years old in good health and CMV-seropositive.

V is TRBV6-1 and J is TRBJ2-1; D might be TRBD2 (6 bases). CDR1 is MNHNS, CDR2 SASEGT, per germline. V was trimmed by 2 bases and J by 4 bases, leaving 15 bases between them. The CDR3 runs to 16 residues. CDR3: CASSELRLVRYNEQFF. DNA of the CDR3: TGTGCCAGCAGTGAACTCAGACTAGTCCGGTACAATGAGCAGTTCTTC.

The genes are TRBV7-9 and TRBJ1-4, with a possible D match to TRBD1 (5 bases). Germline V gene lookup returns CDR1 SEHNR and CDR2 FQNEAQ (reference sequence). The length of the CDR3 is 11 residues. V was trimmed by 8 bases and J by 5 bases, leaving 6 bases between them. This chain's CDR3 is CASAGNEKLFF. The CDR3, as DNA: TGTGCCAGCGCAGGGAATGAAAAACTGTTTTTT.

The rearrangement links TRBV5-6 to TRBJ1-5; possible D gene TRBD1, 5 bases. CDR3 length: 13 amino acids. CDR1 is SGHDT, CDR2 YYEEEE, per germline. The V gene lost 2 bases and the J gene lost 6 bases, with 9 bases spanning the gap. CDR3: CASSLQARQPQHF. CDR3 DNA: TGTGCCAGCAGCTTACAGGCTCGTCAGCCCCAGCATTTT.

The chain couples TRBV2 to TRBJ2-3; D not certain. Per germline, CDR1 SNHLY and CDR2 FYNNEI. The CDR3 sequence is 12 residues long. V was clipped by 9 bases and J by 0 bases, with 7 bases between them. CDR3 protein: CARTRSTDTQYF. Written as DNA, the CDR3 is TGTGCCAGAACGAGGAGCACAGATACGCAGTATTTT.

The chain uses TRBV10-1 and TRBJ2-7, with D possibly TRBD1 on 6 matching bases. V was shortened by 2 bases and J by 1 base, with 15 bases between the two germline ends. This CDR3 has 16 residues. Germline V gene data show CDR1 as WNHNN and CDR2 as SYGVQD (reference sequence). The CDR3 loop reads CASSEPRRDTSYEQYF. The CDR3 DNA sequence: TGCGCCAGCAGTGAGCCGCGCCGGGACACATCCTACGAGCAGTACTTC.

The V and J genes are TRBV2 and TRBJ2-5, with D hard to call. The end of the DNA aligns better with TRBJ2-7, so the J call may be wrong. The CDR3 consists of 12 residues. Germline CDR1 reads SNHLY; CDR2 reads FYNNEI. CDR3 in DNA: TGTGCCAGCAGTGTTGTTGCCTACGAGCAGTACTTC. It yields the protein CASSVVAYEQYF.

This chain uses TRBV6-6 with TRBJ1-2; D might be TRBD1 (6 bases). The V gene's germline CDR1 is MNHNY and CDR2 SVGAGI (reference sequence). The CDR3 is made up of 13 amino acids. The V gene lost 4 bases and the J gene lost 6 bases, with 12 bases spanning the gap. The CDR3 here is CASSSFQGNGYTF. The CDR3 nucleotides are TGTGCCAGCAGTTCTTTTCAGGGGAATGGCTACACCTTC.

This clone was counted a few times. This chain joins TRBV27 and TRBJ1-4, with 7 bases that match TRBD1. With 4 bases clipped from V and 7 bases from J, the junction kept 6 bases outside the gene matches. Per the germline V gene, CDR1 is MNHEY and CDR2 is SMNVEV (reference sequence). This CDR3 contains 14 residues. CDR3 coding DNA: TGTGCCAGCAGTTCAAGACAGGGCCTTGAAAAACTGTTTTTT. Translated: CASSSRQGLEKLFF. The full variable domain, completed using reference TRBV27 and TRBJ1-4, is EAQVTQNPRYLITVTGKKLTVTCSQNMNHEYMSWYRQDPGLGLRQIYYSMNVEVTDKGDVPEGYKVSRKEKRNFPLILESPSPNQTSLYFCASSSRQGLEKLFFGSGTQLSVL.

The rearrangement uses TRBV5-1 and TRBJ1-1; 8 positions agree with TRBD1. Germline CDR1 reads SGHRS; CDR2 reads YFSETQ. V was clipped by 9 bases and J by 0 bases; unmatched bases: 4. This CDR3 comprises 13 residues. The chain's CDR3 is CATGQAMNTEAFF. CDR3 coding DNA: TGCGCCACGGGACAGGCAATGAACACTGAAGCTTTCTTT.

The chain couples TRBV5-1 to TRBJ1-3; unclear D gene. V was cut by 4 bases and J by 0 bases, with 11 bases left in between. The germline V gene has CDR1 SGHRS and CDR2 YFSETQ. The CDR3 runs 15 residues. CDR3 nucleotides: TGCGCCAGCAGCATGGGAGCGACCTCTGGAAACACCATATATTTT. Residues: CASSMGATSGNTIYF.

This rearrangement joins TRBV28 to TRBJ1-1; D remains ambiguous. The V end was cut by 5 bases, the J end by 4 bases, with 11 bases between. The CDR3 covers 13 residues. Germline-derived CDR1 and CDR2 are MDHEN and SYDVKM. CDR3 region: CASSAPLATEAFF. CDR3 sequence (DNA): TGTGCCAGCAGTGCCCCTCTGGCCACTGAAGCTTTCTTT.

This rearrangement joins TRBV10-1 to TRBJ1-5; the D is unclear. V lost 10 bases and J lost 10, with 26 bases in between. The CDR3 sequence is 15 residues long. Per the germline V gene, CDR1 is WNHNN and CDR2 is SYGVQD (reference sequence). The CDR3 protein is CATPIFREPVGPQHF. CDR3 DNA sequence: TGCGCCACCCCAATTTTTAGGGAGCCGGTCGGCCCCCAGCATTTT.

The rearrangement links TRBV27 to TRBJ2-6; D is possibly TRBD2 (5 bases). Germline CDR1 is MNHEY and CDR2 is SMNVEV (reference sequence). CDR3 length: 17 amino acids. V lost 2 bases and J lost 1, with 12 bases in between. The CDR3 DNA reads as TGTGCCAGCAGTTTAAGCGGCAGGTCGTCTGGGGCCAACGTCCTGACTTTC. It codes for CASSLSGRSSGANVLTF. The full variable domain, with the rest looked up from reference TRBV27 and TRBJ2-6, is EAQVTQNPRYLITVTGKKLTVTCSQNMNHEYMSWYRQDPGLGLRQIYYSMNVEVTDKGDVPEGYKVSRKEKRNFPLILESPSPNQTSLYFCASSLSGRSSGANVLTFGAGSRLTVL.

The chain recombines TRBV28 with TRBJ2-5, with TRBD2 identical over 7 bases. Trimming removed 7 bases from V and 3 bases from J; junction bases left unmatched: 8. The CDR3 is 14 residues long. Germline CDR1 and CDR2: MDHEN and SYDVKM. The CDR3 DNA reads as TGTGCCAGCACTCTATATGGGGGGGAAGAGACCCAGTACTTC. This sequence encodes CASTLYGGEETQYF. Full variable domain (rest looked up from reference TRBV28 and TRBJ2-5): DVKVTQSSRYLVKRTGEKVFLECVQDMDHENMFWYRQDPGLGLRLIYFSYDVKMKEKGDIPEGYSVSREKKERFSLILESASTNQTSMYLCASTLYGGEETQYFGPGTRLLVL.

V is TRBV5-8 and J is TRBJ2-5, with 7 bases lining up with TRBD1. The DNA matches TRBJ2-7 better at its end, which makes the J call doubtful. CDR1 SGHTS and CDR2 YDEGEE come from the germline V gene. The CDR3 is 15 residues long. DNA for the CDR3: TGTGCCAGCAGCTTGAAAGGGGGCACGGCCTACGAGCAGTACTTC. This sequence encodes CASSLKGGTAYEQYF.

The chain couples TRBV11-2 to TRBJ2-2; no definite D call. CDR3 length: 11 amino acids. The germline V gene has CDR1 SGHAT and CDR2 FQNNGV. Trimming left V 5 bases short and J 8 bases short, with 6 bases between. CDR3 protein: CASSRIGELFF. As DNA, the CDR3 is TGTGCCAGCAGCCGTATTGGGGAGCTGTTTTTT. Using reference TRBV11-2 and TRBJ2-2 for the parts outside the CDR3, the full variable domain is EAGVAQSPRYKIIEKRQSVAFWCNPISGHATLYWYQQILGQGPKLLIQFQNNGVVDDSQLPKDRFSAERLKGVDSTLKIQPAKLEDSAVYLCASSRIGELFFGEGSRLTVL.

The chain links TRBV5-1 to TRBJ1-1, with TRBD1 as a possible D gene (6 bases). Germline assignment: CDR1 SGHRS and CDR2 YFSETQ. CDR3 size: 14 residues. V was cut by 2 bases and J by 0 bases, with 8 bases left in between. This CDR3 reads CASSLQGMNTEAFF. As DNA, the CDR3 is TGCGCCAGCAGCTTACAGGGTATGAACACTGAAGCTTTCTTT.

V gene TRBV7-9 combines with J gene TRBJ2-1; TRBD2 matches at 7 bases. The CDR3 is 15 amino acids. Per the germline V gene, CDR1 is SEHNR and CDR2 is FQNEAQ (reference sequence). V was clipped by 1 base and J by 7 bases; unmatched bases: 7. CDR3 nucleotides: TGTGCCAGCAGCTTAGTCGCGGGAGTGCGGAATGAGCAGTTCTTC. Encoded protein: CASSLVAGVRNEQFF.

This clone has more than one count but fewer than ten. This chain links TRBV9 with TRBJ2-7, with no clear D. CDR1 SGDLS and CDR2 YYNGEE come from the germline V gene. This CDR3 contains 14 residues. Trimming removed 0 bases from V and 2 bases from J, with 9 bases in between. The chain's CDR3 is CASSVDSFTYEQYF. The CDR3 DNA is TGTGCCAGCAGCGTAGACAGTTTTACCTACGAGCAGTACTTC. Full variable domain (rest looked up from reference TRBV9 and TRBJ2-7): DSGVTQTPKHLITATGQRVTLRCSPRSGDLSVYWYQQSLDQGLQFLIQYYNGEERAKGNILERFSAQQFPDLHSELNLSSLELGDSALYFCASSVDSFTYEQYFGPGTRLTVT.

A few counts support this clone. The rearrangement links TRBV9 to TRBJ2-2, with D hard to call. Trimming took off 1 base at V and 4 bases at J, with 11 bases between the two ends. Germline-derived CDR1 and CDR2 are SGDLS and YYNGEE. This CDR3 spans 15 amino acids. The CDR3 nucleotides are TGTGCCAGCAGCGTATCGTCAGGTTTCACCGGGGAGCTGTTTTTT. Translated, it gives CASSVSSGFTGELFF.

This clone was seen a handful of times. This chain uses TRBV28 with TRBJ1-5, with a possible D match to TRBD1 (6 bases). The CDR3 is made up of 14 amino acids. V was shortened by 2 bases and J by 4 bases, with 9 bases between the two germline ends. The germline V gene encodes CDR1 MDHEN and CDR2 SYDVKM. This CDR3 reads CASSLEQGNQPQHF. For the CDR3, the DNA is TGTGCCAGCAGTTTAGAACAGGGAAATCAGCCCCAGCATTTT.

This clone occurred a few times. The chain combines TRBV29-1 with TRBJ2-1; TRBD2 matches 11 bases. With V trimmed by 7 bases and J by 4 bases, 9 bases remained unmatched. Germline CDR1 SQVTM, CDR2 ANQGSEA. This CDR3 has 15 residues. CDR3 residues: CSGGTSGAHYNEQFF. The CDR3 bases are TGCAGCGGCGGGACTAGCGGAGCTCATTACAATGAGCAGTTCTTC.

This clone came up a few times. The chain employs TRBV28 and TRBJ2-7, with D unclear. Trimming took off 3 bases at V and 6 bases at J, with 15 bases between the two ends. CDR3 length: 14 amino acids. Germline CDR1 is MDHEN and CDR2 is SYDVKM. CDR3 in DNA: TGTGCCAGCAGTTTTCCCCGGGTTAAGGTCGAGCAGTACTTC. Its translation: CASSFPRVKVEQYF.

The table lists this clone with a few counts. The chain joins TRBV18 to TRBJ1-1; D is ambiguous. Trimming took off 6 bases at V and 2 bases at J, with 13 bases between the two ends. The CDR3 covers 14 residues. Looked up from germline, CDR1 is KGHSH and CDR2 is LQKENI. The CDR3 DNA reads TGTGCCAGCTCCCGCGGAGAGGGTAACACTGAAGCTTTCTTT. It translates to CASSRGEGNTEAFF.

The chain joins TRBV28 to TRBJ2-6; D unclear. The V gene's germline CDR1 is MDHEN and CDR2 SYDVKM. The V end was cut by 2 bases, the J end by 2 bases, with 7 bases between. There are 15 residues in the CDR3. CDR3 sequence reads: CASSLVLAGANVLTF. CDR3 in DNA: TGTGCCAGCAGTTTAGTTTTAGCTGGGGCCAACGTCCTGACTTTC. The full variable domain, in which reference TRBV28 and TRBJ2-6 provide the parts outside the CDR3, is DVKVTQSSRYLVKRTGEKVFLECVQDMDHENMFWYRQDPGLGLRLIYFSYDVKMKEKGDIPEGYSVSREKKERFSLILESASTNQTSMYLCASSLVLAGANVLTFGAGSRLTVL.

This chain joins TRBV20-1 and TRBJ2-5, with D perhaps matching TRBD2 (5 bases). V lost 6 bases, J lost 13 bases, and 18 bases lay in between. The CDR3 consists of 11 residues. Germline values: CDR1 DFQATT, CDR2 SNEGSKA (reference sequence). The chain's CDR3 is CSALDSPARYF. The CDR3 region has the DNA TGCAGTGCCCTGGACTCCCCCGCTCGGTACTTC.

The rearrangement joins TRBV6-5 to TRBJ2-1; D gene uncertain. The CDR3 totals 12 residues. Germline lookup yields CDR1 MNHEY and CDR2 SVGAGI. V dropped 5 bases and J dropped 12 bases, with 14 bases sitting between them. The CDR3 here is CASSESTIRQFF. Here the CDR3 DNA reads TGTGCCAGCAGTGAAAGCACTATCCGGCAGTTCTTC.

This chain uses TRBV11-2 with TRBJ2-5; D is uncertain. Matching the DNA end better, TRBJ2-7 makes the J call doubtful. Germline lookup yields CDR1 SGHAT and CDR2 FQNNGV. This CDR3 is built from 14 residues. CDR3 coding DNA: TGTGCCAGCAGCTTATTTTACTACGGCTACGAGCAGTACTTC. It yields the protein CASSLFYYGYEQYF.

This chain's CDR3 is CASSLLMSSYEQYF. CDR3 nucleotide sequence: TGTGCCAGCAGCTTGTTAATGAGCTCCTACGAGCAGTACTTC. The chain joins TRBV5-5 to TRBJ2-7, with no clear D. The CDR3 totals 14 residues. V was trimmed by 1 base and J by 0 bases, leaving 8 bases between them. CDR1 and CDR2 from the germline V gene are SGHKS and YYEKEE (reference sequence).